Described below is a single T cell receptor beta chain sequence and its context. This entry belongs to a study of shared clonotypes between healthy human individuals. TCRdb's table, derived via immunoSEQ multiplex PCR, lists solely in-frame clones and lacks some. This sample has about 92,000 clones, with 40% to 55% found just once. V lost 0 bases and J 6 bases, leaving 11 bases between the germline ends. Germline V lookup: CDR1 LGHNA, CDR2 YSLEER. The CDR3 is 14 residues long. The sequenced sample was PBMCs. This chain joins TRBV4-3 and TRBJ1-2; D uncertain. This TCR was sampled from a woman aged 35 to 49 in good health. Some clones in this sample may be carry-over from other donors' samples. The CDR3 sequence: CASSQDPGSDGYTF. In nucleotides, the CDR3 is TGCGCCAGCAGCCAAGATCCGGGGAGTGATGGCTACACCTTC.